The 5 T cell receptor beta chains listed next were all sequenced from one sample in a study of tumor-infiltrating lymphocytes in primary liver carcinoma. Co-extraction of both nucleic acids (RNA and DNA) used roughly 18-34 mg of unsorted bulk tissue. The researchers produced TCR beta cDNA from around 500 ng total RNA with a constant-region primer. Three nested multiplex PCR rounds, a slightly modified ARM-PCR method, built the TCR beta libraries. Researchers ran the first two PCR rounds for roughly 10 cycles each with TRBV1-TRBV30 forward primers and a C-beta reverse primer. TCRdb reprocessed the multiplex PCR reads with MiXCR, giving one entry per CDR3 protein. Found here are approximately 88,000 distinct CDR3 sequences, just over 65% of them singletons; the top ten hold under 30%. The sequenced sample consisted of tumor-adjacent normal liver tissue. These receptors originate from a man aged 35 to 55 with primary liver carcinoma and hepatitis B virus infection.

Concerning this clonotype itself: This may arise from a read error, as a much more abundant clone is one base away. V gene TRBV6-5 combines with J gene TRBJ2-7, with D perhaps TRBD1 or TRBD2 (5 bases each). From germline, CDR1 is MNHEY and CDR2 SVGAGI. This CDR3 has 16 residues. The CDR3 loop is CASSHSFSGPPYEQYF. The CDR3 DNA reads TGTGCCAGCAGTCACTCATTTTCGGGACCACCCTACGAGCAGTACTTC.

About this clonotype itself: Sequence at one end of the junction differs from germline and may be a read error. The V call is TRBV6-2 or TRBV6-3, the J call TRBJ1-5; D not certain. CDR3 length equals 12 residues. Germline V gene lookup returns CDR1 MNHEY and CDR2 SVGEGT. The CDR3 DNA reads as TGTACCAGCGCGGGAAGCAATCAGCTCCAGCATTTT. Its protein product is CTSAGSNQLQHF.

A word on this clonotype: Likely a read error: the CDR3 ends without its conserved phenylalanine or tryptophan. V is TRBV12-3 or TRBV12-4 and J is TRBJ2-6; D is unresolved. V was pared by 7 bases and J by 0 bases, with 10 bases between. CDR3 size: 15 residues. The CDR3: CASTLTGSGANVLTV. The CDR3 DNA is TGTGCCAGCACCCTTACCGGCTCTGGGGCCAACGTCCTGACTGTC.

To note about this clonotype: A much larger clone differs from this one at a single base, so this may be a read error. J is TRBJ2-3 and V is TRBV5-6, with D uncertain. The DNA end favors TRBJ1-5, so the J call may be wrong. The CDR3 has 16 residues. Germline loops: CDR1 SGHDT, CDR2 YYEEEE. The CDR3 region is CASSLGLAIRTDTQHF. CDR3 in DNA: TGTGCCAGCAGCTTGGGACTAGCGATTAGAACAGATACGCAGCATTTT.

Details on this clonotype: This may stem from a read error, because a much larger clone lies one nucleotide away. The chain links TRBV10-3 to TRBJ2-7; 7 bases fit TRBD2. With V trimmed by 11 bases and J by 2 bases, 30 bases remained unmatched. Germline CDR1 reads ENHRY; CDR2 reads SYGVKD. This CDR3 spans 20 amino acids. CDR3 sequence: CAATVDKGLGSVGGAYEQYF. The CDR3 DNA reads TGTGCCGCCACCGTGGACAAAGGACTAGGGAGTGTTGGGGGGGCCTACGAGCAGTACTTC.